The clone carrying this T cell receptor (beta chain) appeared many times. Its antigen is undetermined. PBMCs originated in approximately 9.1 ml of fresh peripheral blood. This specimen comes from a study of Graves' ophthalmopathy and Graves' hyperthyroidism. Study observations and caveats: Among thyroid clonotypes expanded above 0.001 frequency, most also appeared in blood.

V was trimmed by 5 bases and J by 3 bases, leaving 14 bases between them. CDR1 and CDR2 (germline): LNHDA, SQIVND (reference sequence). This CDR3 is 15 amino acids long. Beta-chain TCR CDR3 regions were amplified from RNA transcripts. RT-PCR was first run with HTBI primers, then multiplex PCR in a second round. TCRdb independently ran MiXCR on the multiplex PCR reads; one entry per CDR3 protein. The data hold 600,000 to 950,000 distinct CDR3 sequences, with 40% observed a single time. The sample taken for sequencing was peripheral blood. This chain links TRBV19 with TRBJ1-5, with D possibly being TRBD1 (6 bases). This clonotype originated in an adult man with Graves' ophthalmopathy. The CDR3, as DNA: TGTGCCAGTAGTGAGACAGGCGACTACAATCAGCCCCAGCATTTT. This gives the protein CASSETGDYNQPQHF.